Detailed here is one T cell receptor beta chain. Clones were sequenced by immunoSEQ multiplex PCR, and TCRdb holds only the in-frame ones, with some missing. The profile shows about 160,000 clones, 94% of them singletons. This specimen belongs to a study of control samples from healthy donors and cancer patients. Germline CDR1 is SGHTA and CDR2 is FQGNSA. Deletions cut 6 bases from V and 0 bases from J, with 3 bases between. This CDR3 region has 12 residues. This TCR was recovered from a man in his 60s with colorectal cancer. The sample consisted of PBMCs. The V and J genes are TRBV7-2 and TRBJ1-3, with D uncertain. Here the CDR3 DNA reads TGTGCCAGCAGTTACTCTGGAAACACCATATATTTT. Protein sequence: CASSYSGNTIYF.